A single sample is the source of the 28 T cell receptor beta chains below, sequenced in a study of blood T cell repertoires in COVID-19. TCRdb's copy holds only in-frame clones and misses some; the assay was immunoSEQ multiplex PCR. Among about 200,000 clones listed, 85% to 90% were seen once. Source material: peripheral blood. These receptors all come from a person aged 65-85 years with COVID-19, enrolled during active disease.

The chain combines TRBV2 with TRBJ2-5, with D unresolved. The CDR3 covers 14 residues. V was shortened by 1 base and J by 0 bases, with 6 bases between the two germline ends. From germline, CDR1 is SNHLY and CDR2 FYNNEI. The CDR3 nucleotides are TGTGCCAGCAGTGAAGGCCAGTACCAAGAGACCCAGTACTTC. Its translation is CASSEGQYQETQYF. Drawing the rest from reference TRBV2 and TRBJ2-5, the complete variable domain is EPEVTQTPSHQVTQMGQEVILRCVPISNHLYFYWYRQILGQKVEFLVSFYNNEISEKSEIFDDQFSVERPDGSNFTLKIRSTKLEDSAMYFCASSEGQYQETQYFGPGTRLLVL.

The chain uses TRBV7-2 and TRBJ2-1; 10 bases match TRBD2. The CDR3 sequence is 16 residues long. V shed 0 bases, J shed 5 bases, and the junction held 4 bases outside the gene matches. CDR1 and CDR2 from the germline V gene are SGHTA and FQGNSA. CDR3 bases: TGTGCCAGCAGCTTAGCTCCAGCGGGGGGGAACAATGAGCAGTTCTTC. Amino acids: CASSLAPAGGNNEQFF.

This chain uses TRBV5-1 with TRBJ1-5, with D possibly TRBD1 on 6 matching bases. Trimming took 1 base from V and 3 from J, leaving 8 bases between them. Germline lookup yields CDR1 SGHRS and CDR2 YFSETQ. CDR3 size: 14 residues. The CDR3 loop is CASSLSGDNQPQHF. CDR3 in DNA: TGCGCCAGCAGCTTGTCAGGGGACAATCAGCCCCAGCATTTT.

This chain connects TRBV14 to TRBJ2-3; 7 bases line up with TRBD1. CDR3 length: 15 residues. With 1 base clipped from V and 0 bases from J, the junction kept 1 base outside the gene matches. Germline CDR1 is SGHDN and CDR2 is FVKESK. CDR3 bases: TGTGCCAGCAGCCAAGTGGGACAGAGCACAGATACGCAGTATTTT. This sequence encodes CASSQVGQSTDTQYF.

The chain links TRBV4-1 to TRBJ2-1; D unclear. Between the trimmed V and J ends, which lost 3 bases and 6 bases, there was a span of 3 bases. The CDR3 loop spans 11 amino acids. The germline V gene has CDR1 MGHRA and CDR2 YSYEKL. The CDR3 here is CASSQSNEQFF. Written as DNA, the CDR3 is TGCGCCAGCAGCCAGAGCAATGAGCAGTTCTTC.

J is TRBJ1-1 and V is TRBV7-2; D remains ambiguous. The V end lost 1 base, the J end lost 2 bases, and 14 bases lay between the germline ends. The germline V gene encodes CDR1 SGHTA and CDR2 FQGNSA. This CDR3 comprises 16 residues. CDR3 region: CASSLVQTQSNTEAFF. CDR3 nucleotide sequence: TGTGCCAGCAGCTTAGTTCAAACACAGTCTAACACTGAAGCTTTCTTT.

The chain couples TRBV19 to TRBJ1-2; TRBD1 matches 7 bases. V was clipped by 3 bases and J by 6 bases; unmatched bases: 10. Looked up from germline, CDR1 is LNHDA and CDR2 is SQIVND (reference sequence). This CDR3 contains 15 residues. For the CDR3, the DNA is TGTGCCAGTAGTATTCCTGGGACAGCCCTGAATGGCTACACCTTC. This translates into CASSIPGTALNGYTF.

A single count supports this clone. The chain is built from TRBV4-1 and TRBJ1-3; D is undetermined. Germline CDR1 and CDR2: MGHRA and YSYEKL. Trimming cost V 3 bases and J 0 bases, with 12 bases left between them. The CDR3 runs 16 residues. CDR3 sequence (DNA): TGCGCCAGCAGCCATGTTTTACGGGACTCTGGAAACACCATATATTTT. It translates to CASSHVLRDSGNTIYF.

In DNA form, the CDR3 reads TGCGCCAGCAGCTTGGCCGGGACAGGCCTTGGCTACACCTTC. It is translated as CASSLAGTGLGYTF. The V gene is TRBV5-1, the J gene TRBJ1-2; 8 bases line up with TRBD1. V was clipped by 0 bases and J by 7 bases; unmatched bases: 5. Germline lookup yields CDR1 SGHRS and CDR2 YFSETQ. The CDR3 totals 14 residues.

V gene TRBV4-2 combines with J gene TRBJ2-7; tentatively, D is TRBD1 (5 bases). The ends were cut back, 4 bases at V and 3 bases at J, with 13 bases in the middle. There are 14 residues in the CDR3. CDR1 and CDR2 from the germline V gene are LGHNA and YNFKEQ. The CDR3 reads CASSPPGPIYEQYF. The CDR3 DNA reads TGTGCCAGCAGCCCCCCAGGGCCGATCTACGAGCAGTACTTC.

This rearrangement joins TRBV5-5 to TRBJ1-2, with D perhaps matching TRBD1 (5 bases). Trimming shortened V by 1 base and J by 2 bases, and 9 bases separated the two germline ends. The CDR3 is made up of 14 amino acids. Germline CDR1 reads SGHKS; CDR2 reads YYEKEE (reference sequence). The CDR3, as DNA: TGTGCCAGCAGCTTGTCGGGGGGAAACTATGGCTACACCTTC. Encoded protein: CASSLSGGNYGYTF.

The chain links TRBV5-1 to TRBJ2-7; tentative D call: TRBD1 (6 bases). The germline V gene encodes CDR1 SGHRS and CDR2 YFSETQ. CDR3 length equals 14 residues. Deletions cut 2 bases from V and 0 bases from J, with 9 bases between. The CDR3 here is CASSLQGLSYEQYF. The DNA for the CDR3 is TGCGCCAGCAGCTTACAGGGTCTCTCCTACGAGCAGTACTTC.

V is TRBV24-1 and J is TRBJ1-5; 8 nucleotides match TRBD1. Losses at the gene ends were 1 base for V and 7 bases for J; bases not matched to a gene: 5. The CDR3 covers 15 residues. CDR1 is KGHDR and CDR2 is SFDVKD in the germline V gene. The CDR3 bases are TGTGCCACCAGTGATTTAGGACAGGGAGAACAGCCCCAGCATTTT. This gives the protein CATSDLGQGEQPQHF.

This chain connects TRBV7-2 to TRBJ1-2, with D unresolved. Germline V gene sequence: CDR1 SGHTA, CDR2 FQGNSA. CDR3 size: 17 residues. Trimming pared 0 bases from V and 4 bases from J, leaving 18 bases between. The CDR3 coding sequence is TGTGCCAGCAGCTTAGCGAGAGTAAGTGCCTCCGTCTATGGCTACACCTTC. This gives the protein CASSLARVSASVYGYTF.

CDR3 protein: CASSHRTGVYNEQFF. In DNA, the CDR3 is TGTGCCAGCAGCCACCGGACAGGGGTTTACAATGAGCAGTTCTTC. This chain uses TRBV14 with TRBJ2-1, with TRBD1 identical over 9 bases. The CDR3 contains 15 residues. Losses at the gene ends were 3 bases for V and 4 bases for J; bases not matched to a gene: 4. Per germline, CDR1 SGHDN and CDR2 FVKESK. The variable domain in full, with the rest retrieved from reference TRBV14 and TRBJ2-1, is EAGVTQFPSHSVIEKGQTVTLRCDPISGHDNLYWYRRVMGKEIKFLLHFVKESKQDESGMPNNRFLAERTGGTYSTLKVQPAELEDSGVYFCASSHRTGVYNEQFFGPGTRLTVL.

In DNA, the CDR3 is TGTGCCAGCGGACTATTCCTCATCTACGAGCAGTACTTC. It codes for CASGLFLIYEQYF. This chain uses TRBV6-5 with TRBJ2-7; D perhaps matches TRBD2 (6 bases). From germline, CDR1 is MNHEY and CDR2 SVGAGI. The CDR3 totals 13 residues. V dropped 8 bases and J dropped 3 bases, with 14 bases sitting between them.

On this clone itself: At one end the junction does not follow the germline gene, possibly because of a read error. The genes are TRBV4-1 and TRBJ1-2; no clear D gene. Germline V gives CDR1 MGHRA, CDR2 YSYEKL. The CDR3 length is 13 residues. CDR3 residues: CASSQEYYVGNTF. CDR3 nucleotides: TGCGCCAGCAGCCAAGAGTACTATGTTGGCAACACCTTC.

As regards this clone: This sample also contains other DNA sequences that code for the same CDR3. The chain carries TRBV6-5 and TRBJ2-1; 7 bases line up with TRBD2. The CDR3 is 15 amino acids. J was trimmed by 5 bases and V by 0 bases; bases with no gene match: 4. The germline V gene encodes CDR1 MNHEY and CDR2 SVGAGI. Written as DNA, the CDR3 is TGTGCCAGCAGTTACTCGTCTAGCGGTCACAATGAGCAGTTCTTC. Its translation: CASSYSSSGHNEQFF.

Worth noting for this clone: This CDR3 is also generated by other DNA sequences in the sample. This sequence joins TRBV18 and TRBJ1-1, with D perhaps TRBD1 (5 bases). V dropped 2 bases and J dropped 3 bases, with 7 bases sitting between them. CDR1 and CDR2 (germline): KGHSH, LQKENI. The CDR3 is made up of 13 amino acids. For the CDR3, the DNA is TGTGCCAGCTCACCAGGAGGGGACACTGAAGCTTTCTTT. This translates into CASSPGGDTEAFF.

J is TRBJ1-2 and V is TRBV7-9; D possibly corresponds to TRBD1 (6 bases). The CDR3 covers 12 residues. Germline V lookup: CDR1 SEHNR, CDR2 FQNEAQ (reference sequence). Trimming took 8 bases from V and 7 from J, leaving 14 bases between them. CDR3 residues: CASPNREGGYTF. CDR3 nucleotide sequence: TGTGCCAGCCCCAACAGGGAAGGTGGCTACACCTTC.

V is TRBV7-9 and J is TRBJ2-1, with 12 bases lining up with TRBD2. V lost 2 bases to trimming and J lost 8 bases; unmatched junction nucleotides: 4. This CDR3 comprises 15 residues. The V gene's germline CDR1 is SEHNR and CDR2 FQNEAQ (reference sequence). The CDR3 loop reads CASSLSLAGGHEQFF. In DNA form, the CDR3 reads TGTGCCAGCAGCTTAAGTCTAGCGGGGGGGCATGAGCAGTTCTTC.

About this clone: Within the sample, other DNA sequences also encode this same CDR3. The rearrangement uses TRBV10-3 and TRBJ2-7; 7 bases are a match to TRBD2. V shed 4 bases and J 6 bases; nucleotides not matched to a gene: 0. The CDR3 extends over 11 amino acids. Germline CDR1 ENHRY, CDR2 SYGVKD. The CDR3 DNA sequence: TGTGCCATCAGTGGCGGGGGCGAGCAGTACTTC. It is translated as CAISGGGEQYF.

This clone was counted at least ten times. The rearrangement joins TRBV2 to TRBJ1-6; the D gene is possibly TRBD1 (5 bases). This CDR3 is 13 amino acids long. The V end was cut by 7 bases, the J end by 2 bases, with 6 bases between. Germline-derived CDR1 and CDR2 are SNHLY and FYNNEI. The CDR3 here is CASMTAYNSPLHF. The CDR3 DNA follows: TGTGCCAGCATGACAGCCTATAATTCACCCCTCCACTTT.

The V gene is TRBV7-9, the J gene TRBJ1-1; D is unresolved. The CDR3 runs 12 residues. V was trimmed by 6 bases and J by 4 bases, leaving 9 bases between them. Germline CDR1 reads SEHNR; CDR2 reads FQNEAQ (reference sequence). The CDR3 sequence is CASSLLSTEAFF. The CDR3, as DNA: TGTGCCAGCAGTCTATTGTCCACTGAAGCTTTCTTT.

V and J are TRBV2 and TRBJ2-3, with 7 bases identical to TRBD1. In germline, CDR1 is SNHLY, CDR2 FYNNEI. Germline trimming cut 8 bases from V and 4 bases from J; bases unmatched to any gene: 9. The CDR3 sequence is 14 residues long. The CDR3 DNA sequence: TGTGCCAGCGGCCCCGGGACAGAGGCAGATACGCAGTATTTT. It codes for CASGPGTEADTQYF.

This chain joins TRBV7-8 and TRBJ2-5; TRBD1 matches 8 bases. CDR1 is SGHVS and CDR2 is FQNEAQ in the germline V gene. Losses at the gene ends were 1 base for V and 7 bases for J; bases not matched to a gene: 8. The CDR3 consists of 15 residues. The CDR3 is CASSLDGGDRGTQYF. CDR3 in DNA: TGTGCCAGCAGCTTAGATGGGGGAGACAGGGGGACCCAGTACTTC.

CDR3 nucleotide sequence: TGTGCCAGCAGCTTCTCAGGGAACTCTGGAAACACCATATATTTT. Its protein is CASSFSGNSGNTIYF. The gene calls are TRBV7-2 and TRBJ1-3; D is possibly TRBD1 (5 bases). This CDR3 comprises 15 residues. The germline CDR1 and CDR2 sequences are SGHTA and FQGNSA. V was trimmed by 3 bases and J by 0 bases, leaving 9 bases between them.

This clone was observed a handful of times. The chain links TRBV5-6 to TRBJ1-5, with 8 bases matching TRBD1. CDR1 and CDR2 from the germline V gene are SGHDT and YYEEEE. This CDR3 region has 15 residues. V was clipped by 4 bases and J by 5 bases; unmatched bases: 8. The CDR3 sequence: CASSSRGRGDQPQHF. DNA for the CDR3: TGTGCCAGCAGCAGCAGGGGGCGCGGCGATCAGCCCCAGCATTTT.